This TCR beta chain is drawn from a study of blood T cell repertoires in COVID-19. Authors' methods: For nucleated cells, counts were estimated from reference gene primer amplification. The repertoire was sequenced with immunoSEQ multiplex PCR; TCRdb's copy has only in-frame clones and lacks some. V and J calls and clone size are as listed in that table; D and trimming were resolved from the DNA. The sample carries about 350,000 clones, around nine tenths recorded once. The Seattle patients joined while their infection was active and were tracked longitudinally afterward. The sequenced material came from peripheral blood. The sequence was collected from a woman aged 70 to 79 with COVID-19, enrolled during active disease.

CDR3 region: CASSWGGARTQYF. As DNA, the CDR3 is TGTGCCAGCAGTTGGGGGGGGGCCCGAACGCAGTATTTT. The chain uses TRBV28 and TRBJ2-3, with D possibly TRBD2 on 7 matching bases. This CDR3 spans 13 amino acids. Per the germline V gene, CDR1 is MDHEN and CDR2 is SYDVKM. V was trimmed by 4 bases and J by 9 bases, leaving 14 bases between them.